One and the same sample provided the 11 T cell receptor beta chains below, sequenced in a study of regulatory T cells in long-lasting Graves disease. The time point denotes: persistent/refractory GD, antithyroid drugs over 5 years with positive TRAb. The TCR library was prepared using RNA isolated from PBMCs. Construction of the TCR beta libraries employed iRepertoire HTBI primers in conjunction with Arm-PCR of CDR3 regions. TCRdb reprocessed the multiplex PCR reads with MiXCR, giving one entry per CDR3 protein. The sample lists under 500,000 distinct CDR3 sequences; 20% to 25% were seen once. The source was peripheral blood mononuclear cells (PBMCs), collected when the disease was refractory, from a patient treated with antithyroid drugs. The receptors shown here come from a female donor with Graves disease.

This clonotype was seen ten or more times. The V and J genes are TRBV28 and TRBJ2-4; D gene uncertain. Trimming cost V 6 bases and J 0 bases, with 9 bases left between them. The germline V gene encodes CDR1 MDHEN and CDR2 SYDVKM. This CDR3 region has 14 residues. The CDR3 DNA is TGTGCCAGCAGCCAAAAACTAGCCAAAAACATTCAGTACTTC. Protein sequence: CASSQKLAKNIQYF.

This chain joins TRBV5-5 and TRBJ2-4; 7 bases are shared with TRBD2. Germline V gene sequence: CDR1 SGHKS, CDR2 YYEKEE (reference sequence). V lost 0 bases, J lost 5 bases, and 8 bases stayed unmatched. This CDR3 is 16 amino acids long. CDR3 loop: CASSLVWGLMENIQYF. The CDR3 DNA reads as TGTGCCAGCAGCTTGGTGTGGGGACTAATGGAAAACATTCAGTACTTC.

A few counts support this clonotype. V is TRBV4-1 and J is TRBJ1-5; D gene uncertain. Trimming stripped 1 base from V and 7 bases from J, with 14 bases between. The CDR3 covers 15 residues. CDR1 is MGHRA, CDR2 YSYEKL, per germline. CDR3 in amino acids: CASSQGHPPRQPQHF. The CDR3 region has the DNA TGCGCCAGCAGCCAAGGTCATCCACCACGCCAGCCCCAGCATTTT.

This clonotype was counted between two and nine times. V is TRBV18 and J is TRBJ1-1; D is unclear. Germline loops: CDR1 KGHSH, CDR2 LQKENI. V gave up 3 bases and J gave up 4 bases, with 9 bases separating them. This CDR3 comprises 13 residues. CDR3 amino acids: CASSPSASTEAFF. The CDR3 region has the DNA TGTGCCAGCTCACCTTCAGCTTCCACTGAAGCTTTCTTT.

In its sample, this clonotype was seen many times. The rearrangement uses TRBV10-2 and TRBJ2-7; D is possibly TRBD1 (5 bases). Trimming shortened V by 3 bases and J by 5 bases, and 5 bases separated the two germline ends. There are 11 residues in the CDR3. Germline V gives CDR1 WSHSY, CDR2 SAAADI. The CDR3 DNA follows: TGCGCCAGCAGTGAAGGGGACGAGCAGTACTTC. It translates to CASSEGDEQYF.

In this sample, this clonotype turned up many times. This chain uses TRBV25-1 with TRBJ2-7; 9 positions match TRBD1. The CDR3 covers 14 residues. After removal of 7 bases from V and 6 bases from J, the junction contained 10 bases not matched to a gene. Germline V gene data show CDR1 as MGHDK and CDR2 as SYGVNS. The CDR3 bases are TGTGCCAGCAACCAACGGGGACAGGGATCCGAGCAGTACTTC. It is translated as CASNQRGQGSEQYF.

The table lists this clonotype with many counts. The V and J genes are TRBV25-1 and TRBJ1-1, with 8 bases matching TRBD1. CDR1 and CDR2 (germline): MGHDK, SYGVNS. J gave up 3 bases and V 3 bases, and 6 bases lay outside the gene matches. This CDR3 contains 15 residues. This chain's CDR3 is CASSDHRGFDTEAFF. The CDR3 DNA sequence: TGTGCCAGCAGTGACCACAGGGGGTTCGACACTGAAGCTTTCTTT.

The rearrangement joins TRBV19 to TRBJ2-7; D is possibly TRBD2 (5 bases). Germline V lookup: CDR1 LNHDA, CDR2 SQIVND (reference sequence). This CDR3 has 12 amino acids. V lost 4 bases and J lost 6, with 10 bases in between. The CDR3 here is CASSKGRLEQYF. CDR3 coding DNA: TGTGCCAGTAGTAAAGGGAGACTCGAGCAGTACTTC.

In its sample, this clonotype was seen a few times. This chain links TRBV2 with TRBJ2-3; D is unclear. This CDR3 spans 14 amino acids. Trimming took off 4 bases at V and 0 bases at J, with 8 bases between the two ends. Germline V gene lookup returns CDR1 SNHLY and CDR2 FYNNEI. CDR3 in amino acids: CASSAVGSTDTQYF. DNA for the CDR3: TGTGCCAGCAGTGCGGTCGGAAGCACAGATACGCAGTATTTT.

This chain connects TRBV6-1 to TRBJ2-7; 9 bases align to TRBD2. CDR1 is MNHNS, CDR2 SASEGT, per germline. This CDR3 region has 16 residues. Trimming cost V 4 bases and J 2 bases; bases outside gene matches: 9. The CDR3 here is CASSVRLADITYEQYF. The CDR3 DNA is TGTGCCAGCAGTGTGCGACTAGCGGACATAACCTACGAGCAGTACTTC.

The J gene is TRBJ2-7, the V gene TRBV19; 10 bases map to TRBD1. J was trimmed by 3 bases and V by 5 bases; bases with no gene match: 4. CDR3 size: 14 residues. CDR1 and CDR2 from the germline V gene are LNHDA and SQIVND (reference sequence). CDR3 in amino acids: CASSHGTGVYEQYF. DNA for the CDR3: TGTGCCAGTAGTCACGGGACAGGGGTCTACGAGCAGTACTTC.